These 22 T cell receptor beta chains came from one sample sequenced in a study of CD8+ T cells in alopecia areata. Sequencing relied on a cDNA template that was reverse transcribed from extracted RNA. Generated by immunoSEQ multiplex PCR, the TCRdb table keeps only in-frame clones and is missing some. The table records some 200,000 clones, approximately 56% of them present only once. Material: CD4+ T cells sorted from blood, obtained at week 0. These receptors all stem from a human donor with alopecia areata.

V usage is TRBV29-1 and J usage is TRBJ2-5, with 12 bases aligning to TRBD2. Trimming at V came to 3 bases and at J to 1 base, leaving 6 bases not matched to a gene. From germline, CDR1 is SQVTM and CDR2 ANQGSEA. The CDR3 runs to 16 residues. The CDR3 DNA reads TGCAGCGTTGATATGCGGGGACTAGCGGGCCAAGAGACCCAGTACTTC. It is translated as CSVDMRGLAGQETQYF.

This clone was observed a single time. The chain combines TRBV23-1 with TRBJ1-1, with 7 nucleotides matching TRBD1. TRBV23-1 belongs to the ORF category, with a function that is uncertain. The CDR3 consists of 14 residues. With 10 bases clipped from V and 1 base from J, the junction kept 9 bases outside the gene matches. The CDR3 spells CAKSGGNRNTEAFF. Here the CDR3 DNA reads TGCGCCAAATCAGGGGGGAACAGGAACACTGAAGCTTTCTTT.

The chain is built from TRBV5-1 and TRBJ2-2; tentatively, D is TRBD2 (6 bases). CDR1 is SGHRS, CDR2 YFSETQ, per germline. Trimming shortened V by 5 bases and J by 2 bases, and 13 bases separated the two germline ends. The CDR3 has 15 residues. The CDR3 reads CASRSGTVNTGELFF. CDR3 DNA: TGCGCCAGCAGGTCCGGGACTGTTAACACCGGGGAGCTGTTTTTT.

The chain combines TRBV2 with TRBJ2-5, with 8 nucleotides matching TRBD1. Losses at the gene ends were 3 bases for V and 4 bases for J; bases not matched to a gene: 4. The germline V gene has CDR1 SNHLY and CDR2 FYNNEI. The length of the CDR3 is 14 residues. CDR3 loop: CASSDRGHAETQYF. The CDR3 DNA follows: TGTGCCAGCAGTGACAGGGGGCACGCAGAGACCCAGTACTTC.

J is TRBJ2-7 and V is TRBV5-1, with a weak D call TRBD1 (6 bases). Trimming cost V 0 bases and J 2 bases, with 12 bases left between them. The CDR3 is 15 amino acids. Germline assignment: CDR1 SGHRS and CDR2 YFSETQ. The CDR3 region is CASSLVQGDTYEQYF. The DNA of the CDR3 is TGCGCCAGCAGCTTGGTACAGGGAGACACCTACGAGCAGTACTTC.

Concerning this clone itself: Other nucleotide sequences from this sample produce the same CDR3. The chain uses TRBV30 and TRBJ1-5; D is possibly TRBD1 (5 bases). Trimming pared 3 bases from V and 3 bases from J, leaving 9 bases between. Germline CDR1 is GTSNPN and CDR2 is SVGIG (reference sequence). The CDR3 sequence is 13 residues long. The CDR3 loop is CAWRGQFNQPQHF. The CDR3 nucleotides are TGTGCCTGGAGGGGGCAGTTCAATCAGCCCCAGCATTTT. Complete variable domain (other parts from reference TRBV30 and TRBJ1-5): SQTIHQWPATLVQPVGSPLSLECTVEGTSNPNLYWYRQAAGRGLQLLFYSVGIGQISSEVPQNLSASRPQDRQFILSSKKLLLSDSGFYLCAWRGQFNQPQHFGDGTRLSIL.

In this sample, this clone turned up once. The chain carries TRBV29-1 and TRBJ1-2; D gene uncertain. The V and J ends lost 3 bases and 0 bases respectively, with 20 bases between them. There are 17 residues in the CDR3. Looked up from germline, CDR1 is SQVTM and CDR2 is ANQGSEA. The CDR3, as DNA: TGCAGCGTTGATCTTGATTGGGAGAGACCTTCTAACTATGGCTACACCTTC. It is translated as CSVDLDWERPSNYGYTF.

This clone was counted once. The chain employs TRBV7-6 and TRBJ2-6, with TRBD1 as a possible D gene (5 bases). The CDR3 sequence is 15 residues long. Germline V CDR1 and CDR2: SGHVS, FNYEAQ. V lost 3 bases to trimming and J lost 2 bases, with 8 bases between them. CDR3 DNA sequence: TGTGCCAGCAGCTTTAAGGGGACTGGGGCCAACGTCCTGACTTTC. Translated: CASSFKGTGANVLTF.

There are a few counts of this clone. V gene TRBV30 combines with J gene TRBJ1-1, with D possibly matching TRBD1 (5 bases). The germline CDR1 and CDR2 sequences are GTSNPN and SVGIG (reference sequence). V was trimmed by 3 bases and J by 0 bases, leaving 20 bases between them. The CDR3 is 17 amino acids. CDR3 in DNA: TGTGCCTGGAGGAGGATTAAGCCAGGGCCCGTGAACACTGAAGCTTTCTTT. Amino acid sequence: CAWRRIKPGPVNTEAFF.

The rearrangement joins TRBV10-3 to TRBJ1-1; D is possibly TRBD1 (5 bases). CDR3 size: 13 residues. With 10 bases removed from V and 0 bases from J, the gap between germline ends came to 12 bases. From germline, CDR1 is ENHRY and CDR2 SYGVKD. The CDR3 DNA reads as TGTGCCACCCTTCGACAGCTGAACACTGAAGCTTTCTTT. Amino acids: CATLRQLNTEAFF.

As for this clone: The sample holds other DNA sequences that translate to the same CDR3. The CDR3 DNA follows: TGTGCCAGCAGCTCCGACGGCGGTGAAAAACTGTTTTTT. This translates into CASSSDGGEKLFF. The rearrangement joins TRBV7-9 to TRBJ1-4; D ambiguous. V dropped 4 bases and J dropped 7 bases, with 10 bases sitting between them. This CDR3 contains 13 residues. Germline values: CDR1 SEHNR, CDR2 FQNEAQ (reference sequence).

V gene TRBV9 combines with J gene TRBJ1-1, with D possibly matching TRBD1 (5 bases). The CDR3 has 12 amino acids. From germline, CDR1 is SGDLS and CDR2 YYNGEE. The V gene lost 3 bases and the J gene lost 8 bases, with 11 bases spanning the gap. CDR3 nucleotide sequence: TGTGCCAGCAGCGCGGCAGGGCTAGAAGCTTTCTTT. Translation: CASSAAGLEAFF.

CDR3 sequence (DNA): TGTGCCAGCAGCTTAACCCTGAGGGGAGGTAATTCACCCCTCCACTTT. This gives the protein CASSLTLRGGNSPLHF. This rearrangement joins TRBV7-2 to TRBJ1-6, with a weak D call TRBD1 (5 bases). Trimming cost V 2 bases and J 6 bases, with 14 bases left between them. The CDR3 loop spans 16 amino acids. Germline loops: CDR1 SGHTA, CDR2 FQGNSA. Complete variable domain (other parts from reference TRBV7-2 and TRBJ1-6): GAGVSQSPSNKVTEKGKDVELRCDPISGHTALYWYRQSLGQGLEFLIYFQGNSAPDKSGLPSDRFSAERTGGSVSTLTIQRTQQEDSAVYLCASSLTLRGGNSPLHFGNGTRLTVT.

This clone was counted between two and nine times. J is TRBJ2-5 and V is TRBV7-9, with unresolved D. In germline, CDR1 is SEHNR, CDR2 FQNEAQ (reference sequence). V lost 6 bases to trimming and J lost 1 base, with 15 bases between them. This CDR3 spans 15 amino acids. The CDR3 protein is CASRPRTGLQETQYF. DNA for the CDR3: TGTGCCAGCAGACCACGGACCGGGCTCCAAGAGACCCAGTACTTC.

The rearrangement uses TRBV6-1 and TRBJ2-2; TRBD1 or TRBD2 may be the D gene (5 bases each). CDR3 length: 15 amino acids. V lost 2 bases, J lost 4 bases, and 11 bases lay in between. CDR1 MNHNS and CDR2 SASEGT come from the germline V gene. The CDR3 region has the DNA TGTGCCAGCAGTGAACGTGGGGACGGCACCGGGGAGCTGTTTTTT. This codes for CASSERGDGTGELFF.

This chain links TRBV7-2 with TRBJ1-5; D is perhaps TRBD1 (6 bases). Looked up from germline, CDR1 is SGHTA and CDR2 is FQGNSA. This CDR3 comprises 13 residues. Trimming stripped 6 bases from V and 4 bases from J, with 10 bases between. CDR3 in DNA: TGTGCCAGCAGAGGGGGGGGGAATCAGCCCCAGCATTTT. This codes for CASRGGGNQPQHF.

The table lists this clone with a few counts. CDR3: CASSSVPGQGIGYTF. The CDR3 nucleotides read TGTGCCAGCAGCTCTGTCCCGGGACAGGGGATTGGCTACACCTTC. This chain joins TRBV7-8 and TRBJ1-2; 10 bases align to TRBD1. V shed 4 bases, J shed 7 bases, and the junction held 9 bases outside the gene matches. This CDR3 is built from 15 residues. Germline loops: CDR1 SGHVS, CDR2 FQNEAQ. The full variable domain, with the rest looked up from reference TRBV7-8 and TRBJ1-2, is GAGVSQSPRYKVAKRGQDVALRCDPISGHVSLFWYQQALGQGPEFLTYFQNEAQLDKSGLPSDRFFAERPEGSVSTLKIQRTQQEDSAVYLCASSSVPGQGIGYTFGSGTRLTVV.

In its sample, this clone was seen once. Written as DNA, the CDR3 is TGTGCCTGGAGTGTAAAAGGAGGAACTAGAAACACCATATATTTT. Amino acid sequence: CAWSVKGGTRNTIYF. The V call is TRBV30, the J call TRBJ1-3; D ambiguous. V was shortened by 0 bases and J by 5 bases, with 14 bases between the two germline ends. Germline CDR1 and CDR2: GTSNPN and SVGIG (reference sequence). The CDR3 has 15 residues. Filled out from reference TRBV30 and TRBJ1-3, the complete variable domain reads SQTIHQWPATLVQPVGSPLSLECTVEGTSNPNLYWYRQAAGRGLQLLFYSVGIGQISSEVPQNLSASRPQDRQFILSSKKLLLSDSGFYLCAWSVKGGTRNTIYFGEGSWLTVV.

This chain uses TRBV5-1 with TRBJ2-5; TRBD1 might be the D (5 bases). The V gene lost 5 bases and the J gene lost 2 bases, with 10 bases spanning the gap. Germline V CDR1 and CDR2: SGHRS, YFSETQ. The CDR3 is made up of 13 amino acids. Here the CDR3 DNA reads TGCGCCAGCAGGGCAGGGATGCAAGAGACCCAGTACTTC. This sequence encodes CASRAGMQETQYF.

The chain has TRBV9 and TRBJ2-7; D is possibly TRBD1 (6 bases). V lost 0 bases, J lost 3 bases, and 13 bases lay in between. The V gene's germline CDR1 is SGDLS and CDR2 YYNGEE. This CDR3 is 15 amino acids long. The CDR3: CASSVGGQFNYEQYF. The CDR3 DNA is TGTGCCAGCAGCGTAGGGGGGCAATTTAACTACGAGCAGTACTTC.

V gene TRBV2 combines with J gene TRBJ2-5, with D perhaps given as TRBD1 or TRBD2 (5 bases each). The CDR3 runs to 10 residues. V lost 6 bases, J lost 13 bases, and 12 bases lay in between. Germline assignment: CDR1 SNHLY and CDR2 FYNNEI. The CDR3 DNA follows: TGTGCCAGCAGCTCGGGACCACCGTACTTC. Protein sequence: CASSSGPPYF.

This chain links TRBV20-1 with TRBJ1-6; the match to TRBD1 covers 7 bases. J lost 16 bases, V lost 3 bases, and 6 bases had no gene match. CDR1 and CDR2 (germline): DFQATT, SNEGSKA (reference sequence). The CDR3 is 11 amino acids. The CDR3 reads CSASDGQALHF. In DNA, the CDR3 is TGCAGTGCTAGTGACGGACAGGCACTCCACTTT.